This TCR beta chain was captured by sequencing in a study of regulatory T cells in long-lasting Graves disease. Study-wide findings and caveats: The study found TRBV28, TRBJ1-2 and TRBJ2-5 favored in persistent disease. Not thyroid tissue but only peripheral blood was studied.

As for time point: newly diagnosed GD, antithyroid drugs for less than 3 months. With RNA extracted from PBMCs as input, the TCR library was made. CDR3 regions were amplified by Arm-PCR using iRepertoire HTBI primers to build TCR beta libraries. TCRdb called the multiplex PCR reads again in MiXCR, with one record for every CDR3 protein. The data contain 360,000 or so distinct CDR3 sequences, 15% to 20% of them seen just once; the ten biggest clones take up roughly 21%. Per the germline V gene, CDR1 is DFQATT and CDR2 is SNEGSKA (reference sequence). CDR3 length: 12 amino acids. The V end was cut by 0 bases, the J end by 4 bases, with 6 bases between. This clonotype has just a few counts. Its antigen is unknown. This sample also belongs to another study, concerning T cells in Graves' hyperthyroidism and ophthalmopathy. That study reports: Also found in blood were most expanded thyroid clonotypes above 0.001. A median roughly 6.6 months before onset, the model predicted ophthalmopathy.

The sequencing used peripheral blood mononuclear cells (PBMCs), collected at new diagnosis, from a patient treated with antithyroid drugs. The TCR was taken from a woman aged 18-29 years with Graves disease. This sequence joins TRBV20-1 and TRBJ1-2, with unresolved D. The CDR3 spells CSARDSGYGYTF. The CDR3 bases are TGCAGTGCTAGAGATAGTGGCTATGGCTACACCTTC.